One and the same sample provided the 11 T cell receptor beta chains below, sequenced in a study of PD-L1 blockade in urothelial cancer. The data were produced by immunoSEQ multiplex PCR, yet TCRdb's version contains in-frame clones alone and is incomplete. The sample lists around 110,000 clones; around 89% were seen once. Time point of the sample: peripheral blood 6 weeks after treatment start. The sample in question was PBMCs, obtained around atezolizumab (anti-PD-L1) treatment. Every receptor here comes from a man aged 60 to 75 with urothelial cancer.

The CDR3 DNA reads TGTGCCAGTTCGCGGGTCAACACCGGGGAGCTGTTTTTT. As protein: CASSRVNTGELFF. The chain uses TRBV6-5 and TRBJ2-2, with a tentative D call TRBD2 (5 bases). V was pared by 9 bases and J by 2 bases, with 10 bases between. Germline V gives CDR1 MNHEY, CDR2 SVGAGI. The CDR3 covers 13 residues.

V and J are TRBV27 and TRBJ1-6; maybe TRBD1 (6 bases). Germline V gene data show CDR1 as MNHEY and CDR2 as SMNVEV (reference sequence). Deletions cut 3 bases from V and 13 bases from J, with 25 bases between. This CDR3 spans 17 amino acids. CDR3 amino acids: CASSFSALGAGVRPLHF. CDR3 coding DNA: TGTGCCAGCAGTTTTAGCGCACTGGGGGCTGGGGTGAGGCCCCTCCACTTT.

The V call is TRBV29-1, the J call TRBJ2-6; TRBD2 matches 7 bases. Trimming cost V 6 bases and J 0 bases; bases outside gene matches: 14. This CDR3 is built from 18 residues. Germline assignment: CDR1 SQVTM and CDR2 ANQGSEA. Here the CDR3 DNA reads TGCAGCGTGGGGGAGGGGATATCTCGGACCTCTGGGGCCAACGTCCTGACTTTC. This sequence encodes CSVGEGISRTSGANVLTF.

This chain connects TRBV27 to TRBJ2-7; 7 bases map to TRBD1. This CDR3 region has 14 residues. V shed 7 bases, J shed 2 bases, and the junction held 8 bases outside the gene matches. Germline V gene lookup returns CDR1 MNHEY and CDR2 SMNVEV (reference sequence). The CDR3 DNA reads as TGTGCCAGCACGTCCGGGACAGAGGCCTACGAGCAGTACTTC. As protein: CASTSGTEAYEQYF.

Only one count was recorded for this clone. CDR3: CAIRPGGMNTGELFF. The CDR3 DNA reads as TGTGCCATCCGCCCCGGCGGGATGAACACCGGGGAGCTGTTTTTT. The V and J genes are TRBV10-3 and TRBJ2-2; possibly TRBD2 for D (6 bases). Between the trimmed V and J ends, which lost 8 bases and 1 base, there was a span of 14 bases. CDR3 length equals 15 residues. Germline lookup yields CDR1 ENHRY and CDR2 SYGVKD.

This clone was counted only a few times. The chain employs TRBV28 and TRBJ2-7; 10 bases fit TRBD2. The V gene's germline CDR1 is MDHEN and CDR2 SYDVKM. The CDR3 totals 15 residues. Trimming at V came to 6 bases and at J to 0 bases, leaving 5 bases not matched to a gene. The CDR3 is CASSLTSGASYEQYF. DNA for the CDR3: TGTGCCAGCAGCCTCACTAGCGGGGCCTCCTACGAGCAGTACTTC.

The chain uses TRBV7-2 and TRBJ1-3, with a possible D match to TRBD1 (5 bases). The CDR3 extends over 17 amino acids. Germline CDR1 and CDR2: SGHTA and FQGNSA. V dropped 1 base and J dropped 2 bases, with 15 bases sitting between them. CDR3 loop: CASSLGGEGQAGNTIYF. CDR3 coding DNA: TGTGCCAGCAGCTTAGGGGGGGAGGGGCAGGCTGGAAACACCATATATTTT.

The chain links TRBV18 to TRBJ1-1; 9 bases line up with TRBD1. Trimming at V came to 3 bases and at J to 11 bases, leaving 10 bases not matched to a gene. Germline values: CDR1 KGHSH, CDR2 LQKENI. This CDR3 spans 14 amino acids. CDR3 in amino acids: CASSPVPGQGPAFF. Written as DNA, the CDR3 is TGTGCCAGCTCACCGGTACCGGGACAGGGTCCCGCTTTCTTT.

The V call is TRBV5-1, the J call TRBJ1-1, with D unresolved. The V gene lost 4 bases and the J gene lost 1 base, with 8 bases spanning the gap. CDR1 SGHRS and CDR2 YFSETQ come from the germline V gene. This CDR3 spans 13 amino acids. The CDR3, as DNA: TGCGCCAGCAGCGGCTCAGGGAACACTGAAGCTTTCTTT. It codes for CASSGSGNTEAFF.

This chain uses TRBV27 with TRBJ1-5; 9 positions agree with TRBD1. V trimming: 6 bases; J trimming: 4 bases; junction bases outside the gene matches: 1. The V gene's germline CDR1 is MNHEY and CDR2 SMNVEV (reference sequence). The CDR3 spans 13 residues. The CDR3 is CASRQGANQPQHF. CDR3 nucleotide sequence: TGTGCCAGCAGACAGGGGGCTAATCAGCCCCAGCATTTT.

The CDR3 sequence: CASSIKEAMAYEQYF. Written as DNA, the CDR3 is TGTGCCAGTAGTATTAAGGAGGCCATGGCCTACGAGCAGTACTTC. This chain links TRBV19 with TRBJ2-7; D is perhaps TRBD2 (5 bases). V lost 3 bases and J 2 bases, leaving 14 bases between the germline ends. The CDR3 sequence is 15 residues long. Germline-derived CDR1 and CDR2 are LNHDA and SQIVND (reference sequence). Filled out from reference TRBV19 and TRBJ2-7, the complete variable domain reads DGGITQSPKYLFRKEGQNVTLSCEQNLNHDAMYWYRQDPGQGLRLIYYSQIVNDFQKGDIAEGYSVSREKKESFPLTVTSAQKNPTAFYLCASSIKEAMAYEQYFGPGTRLTVT.